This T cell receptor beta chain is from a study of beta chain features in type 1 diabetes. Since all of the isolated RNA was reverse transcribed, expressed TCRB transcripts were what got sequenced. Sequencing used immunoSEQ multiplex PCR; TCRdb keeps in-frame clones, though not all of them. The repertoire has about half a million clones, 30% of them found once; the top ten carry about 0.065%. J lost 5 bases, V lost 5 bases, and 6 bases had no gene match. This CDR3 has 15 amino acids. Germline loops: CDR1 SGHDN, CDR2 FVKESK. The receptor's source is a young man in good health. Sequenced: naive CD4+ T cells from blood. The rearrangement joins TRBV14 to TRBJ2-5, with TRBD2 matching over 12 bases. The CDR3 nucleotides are TGTGCCAGCAGCAAATCGACTAGCGGGAGTGAGACCCAGTACTTC. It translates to CASSKSTSGSETQYF.